This T cell receptor beta chain was captured in a study of response to subunit inactivated influenza vaccine. Whole-study findings and limits: Every seasonal influenza vaccination brings in few new T cells, the authors suggested.

Trimming cost V 4 bases and J 4 bases, with 11 bases left between them. The CDR3 length is 14 residues. CDR1 SGHRS and CDR2 YFSETQ come from the germline V gene. To note about this clonotype: Its antigen remains unidentified.

TCRdb passed the RT-PCR reads through MiXCR, listing each CDR3 protein once. The sample has under 500,000 distinct CDR3 sequences, roughly 9.7% seen once. The chain couples TRBV5-1 to TRBJ2-2; the D call may be TRBD1 or TRBD2 (5 bases each). The clonotype comes from a man aged 45 to 65 who received an inactivated influenza vaccine. Material: PBMCs from blood, obtained 45 days after vaccination. CDR3 amino acids: CASSPGPSTGELFF. The CDR3 nucleotides are TGCGCCAGCAGCCCGGGGCCTTCCACCGGGGAGCTGTTTTTT.